This TCR beta chain was profiled in a study of blood T cell repertoires in COVID-19. TCRdb keeps only in-frame clones here, not all; method: immunoSEQ multiplex PCR. Counted here are 110,000 to 150,000 clones, around 87% occurring once; the ten biggest clones make up 10% to 12%. This CDR3 comprises 15 residues. V trimming: 5 bases; J trimming: 4 bases; junction bases outside the gene matches: 8. Germline V gene sequence: CDR1 WNHNN, CDR2 SYGVQD (reference sequence). The origin of this receptor is a man aged 60-69 years who had recovered from COVID-19. The sequenced sample was PBMCs or T cells enriched from blood (not recorded which). The V gene is TRBV10-1, the J gene TRBJ2-5, with TRBD1 matching 9 bases. The CDR3 DNA reads TGCGCCAGCAGTTCCAACAGGGGGCCTCCAGAGACCCAGTACTTC. Amino acids: CASSSNRGPPETQYF.